The TCR beta chain described here comes from a study of control samples from healthy donors and cancer patients. V gave up 5 bases and J gave up 5 bases; unmatched junction bases: 6. CDR3 size: 15 residues. Germline CDR1 reads SGHNT; CDR2 reads YENEEA. Sequenced by immunoSEQ multiplex PCR; TCRdb stores in-frame clones only, minus some. Here the sample spans 150,000 or so clones, over 85% being singletons. The sample was blood. The V call is TRBV11-3, the J call TRBJ2-5; 12 bases agree with TRBD2. The receptor's source is a man between 18 and 29 years old in good health. DNA of the CDR3: TGTGCCAGCAGCGACACCGGGACTAGCGGGGAGACCCAGTACTTC. It codes for CASSDTGTSGETQYF.